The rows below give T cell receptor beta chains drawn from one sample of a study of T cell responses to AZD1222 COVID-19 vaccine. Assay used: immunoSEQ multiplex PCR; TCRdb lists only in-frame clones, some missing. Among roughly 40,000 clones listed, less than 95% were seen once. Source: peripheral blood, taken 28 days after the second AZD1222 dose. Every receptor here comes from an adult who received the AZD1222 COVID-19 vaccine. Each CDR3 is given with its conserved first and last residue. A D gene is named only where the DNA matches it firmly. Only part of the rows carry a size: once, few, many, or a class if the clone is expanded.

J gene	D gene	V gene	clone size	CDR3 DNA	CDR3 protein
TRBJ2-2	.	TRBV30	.	TGTGCCTGGAAGGAACTACAGTACACCGGGGAGCTGTTTTTT	CAWKELQYTGELFF
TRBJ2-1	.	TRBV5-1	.	TGCGCCAGCGGCCCGATGATCTCCTACAATGAGCAGTTCTTC	CASGPMISYNEQFF
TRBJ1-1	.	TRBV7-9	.	TGTGCCAGCAGCTTAGCGGGGCTACGGGGTTCGGACACTGAAGCTTTCTTT	CASSLAGLRGSDTEAFF
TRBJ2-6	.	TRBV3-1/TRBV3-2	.	TGTGCCAGCAGCCAAGAGGCAGGGGAGCGTGGGGCCAACGTCCTGACTTTC	CASSQEAGERGANVLTF
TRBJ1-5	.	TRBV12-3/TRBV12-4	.	TGTGCCAGCAGTTTATGGCGAAATCAGCCCCAGCATTTT	CASSLWRNQPQHF
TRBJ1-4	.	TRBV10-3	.	TGTGCCATCAGTGTAGGTACAGGGAGTAATGAAAAACTGTTTTTT	CAISVGTGSNEKLFF
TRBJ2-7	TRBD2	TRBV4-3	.	TGCGCCAGCAGCCAAGGGACTAGCGGGGGGTACGAGCAGTACTTC	CASSQGTSGGYEQYF
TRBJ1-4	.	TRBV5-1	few	TGCGCCAGCAGCGGAATCGGTGAAAAACTGTTTTTT	CASSGIGEKLFF
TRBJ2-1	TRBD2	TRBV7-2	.	TGTGCCAGCGGCGGGGGGGCTTACAATGAGCAGTTCTTC	CASGGGAYNEQFF
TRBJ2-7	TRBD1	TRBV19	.	TGTGCCAGTAGTACGAGGACAGGGGCGACTTCGCGCTCCTACGAGCAGTACTTC	CASSTRTGATSRSYEQYF
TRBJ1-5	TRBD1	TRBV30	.	TGTGCCTGGAGTAAGGGGACAGGGGGTCAGCCCCAGCATTTT	CAWSKGTGGQPQHF
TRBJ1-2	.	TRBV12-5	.	TGTGCTAGTGGTCTCCCTGGATTAGGACTGGGGGCAGGTGGCTACACCTTC	CASGLPGLGLGAGGYTF
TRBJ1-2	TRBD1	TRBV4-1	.	TGCGCCAGCAGCCACCTCGGGGGCAGGGGGGACTATGGCTACACCTTC	CASSHLGGRGDYGYTF
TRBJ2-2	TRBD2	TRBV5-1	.	TGCGCCAGCAGCTCAACAGCGGGGACCGGGGAGCTGTTTTTT	CASSSTAGTGELFF
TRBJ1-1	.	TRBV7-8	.	TGTGCCAGCAGCTTGACAGCGGGGAACACTGAAGCTTTCTTT	CASSLTAGNTEAFF
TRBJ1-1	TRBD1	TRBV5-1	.	TGCGCCAGCAGCTTATCGACCGGGACAGGGGGTAAAGCTTTCTTT	CASSLSTGTGGKAFF
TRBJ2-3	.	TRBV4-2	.	TGTGCCAGCAGCCAGGCGTTAGCGGTAACCGCGGATACGCAGTATTTT	CASSQALAVTADTQYF
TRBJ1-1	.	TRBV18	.	TGTGCCAGCTCACCCCAGGGGACTGAAGCTTTCTTT	CASSPQGTEAFF
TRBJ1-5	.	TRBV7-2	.	TGTGCCAGCAGCCTCGTCCAGGGCACCGGTCAGCCCCAGCATTTT	CASSLVQGTGQPQHF
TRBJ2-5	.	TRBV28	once	TGTGCCAGCAGGGGAGAGGGGCTGGAGACCCAGTACTTC	CASRGEGLETQYF
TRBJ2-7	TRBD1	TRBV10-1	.	TGCGCCAGCAGTGTAGGGGGCGCCTCCTACGAGCAGTACTTC	CASSVGGASYEQYF
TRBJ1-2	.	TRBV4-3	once	TGCGCCAGCAGCCAAGATGGACAGCTCGGGGGAATTGAATATGGCTACACCTTC	CASSQDGQLGGIEYGYTF
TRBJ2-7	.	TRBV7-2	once	TGTGCCAGCAGCGGTAGTGGTCAGGGGAAGCAGTACTTC	CASSGSGQGKQYF
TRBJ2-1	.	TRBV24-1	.	TGTGCCACCAGTGATGGCTCCTACAATGAGCAGTTCTTC	CATSDGSYNEQFF
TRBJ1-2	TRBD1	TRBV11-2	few	TGTGCCAGCAGCTTCGGACAGGGCCCTGAAAATGGCTACACCTTC	CASSFGQGPENGYTF
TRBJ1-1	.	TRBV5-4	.	TGTGCCAGCAGCCCCCCTCAGGGGATGAACACTGAAGCTTTCTTT	CASSPPQGMNTEAFF
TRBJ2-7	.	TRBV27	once	.	CASSSSTGGYDEQYF
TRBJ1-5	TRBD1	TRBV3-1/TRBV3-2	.	TGTGCCAGCAGCCAGGGGACAGATAGCAATCAGCCCCAGCATTTT	CASSQGTDSNQPQHF
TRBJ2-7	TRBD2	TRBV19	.	TGTGCCAGTAGGCTTAGCGGGGGAAATTACGAGCAGTACTTC	CASRLSGGNYEQYF
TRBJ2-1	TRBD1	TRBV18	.	TGTGCCAGCTCCCCCGCAGGGGGCTACAATGAGCAGTTCTTC	CASSPAGGYNEQFF
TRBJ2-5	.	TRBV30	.	TGTGCCTGGTTGGACAGAGAGACCCAGTACTTC	CAWLDRETQYF
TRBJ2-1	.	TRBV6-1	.	TGTGCCAGCAGTGAAAACGGGGGGCCGAGCAATGAGCAGTTCTTC	CASSENGGPSNEQFF
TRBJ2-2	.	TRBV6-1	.	TGTGCCAGCAGTGAAGAAGGTTTGTTGAAGGAGACGAACACCGGGGAGCTGTTTTTT	CASSEEGLLKETNTGELFF
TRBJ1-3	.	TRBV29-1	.	TGCAGCGTGAGAGAGACACTCTCTGGAAACACCATATATTTT	CSVRETLSGNTIYF
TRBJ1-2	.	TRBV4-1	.	TGCGCCAGCAGCCAAGTAGGGACGCTATATGGCTACACCTTC	CASSQVGTLYGYTF
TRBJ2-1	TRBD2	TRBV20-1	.	TGCAGTATAGCGGGCGTCAATGAGCAGTTCTTC	CSIAGVNEQFF
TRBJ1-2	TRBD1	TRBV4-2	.	TGTGCCAGCAGCCAAACAGGGGGCCGTGGCTACACCTTC	CASSQTGGRGYTF
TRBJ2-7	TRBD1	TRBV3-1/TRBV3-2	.	TGTGCCAGCAGCCCCGGGACAGGGGGCAGAAAGCAGTACTTC	CASSPGTGGRKQYF
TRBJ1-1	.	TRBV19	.	TGTGCCAGTAGTCTGTACACTGAAGCTTTCTTT	CASSLYTEAFF
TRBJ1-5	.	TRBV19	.	TGTGCCAGTAGTATAGGGGGAGGGCTCAATCAGCCCCAGCATTTT	CASSIGGGLNQPQHF
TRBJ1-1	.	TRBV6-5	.	TGTGCCAGCAAGTTCGGGCGCTCCATGAACACTGAAGCTTTCTTT	CASKFGRSMNTEAFF
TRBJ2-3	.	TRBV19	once	TGTGCCAGTAGGCCGAGTGGCGATACGCAGTATTTT	CASRPSGDTQYF
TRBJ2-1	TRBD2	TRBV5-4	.	TGTGCCAGTCAAGCGGGGGGAGTCAACAATGAGCAGTTCTTC	CASQAGGVNNEQFF
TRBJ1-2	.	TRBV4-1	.	TGCGCCAGCAGCCATTCCGGGCTAAACTATGGCTACACCTTC	CASSHSGLNYGYTF
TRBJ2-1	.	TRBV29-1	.	TGCAGCGTTGAGGAGACAAACAATGAGCAGTTCTTC	CSVEETNNEQFF
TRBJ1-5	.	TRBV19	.	TGTGCCAGTAGTATTCCATATGCAGGCCAAGGGGCATATAGCAATCAGCCCCAGCATTTT	CASSIPYAGQGAYSNQPQHF
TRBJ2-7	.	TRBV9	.	TGTGCCAGCAGCCCTCGCGCCGTTCAACGAGGGCTCCCCTACGAGCAGTACTTC	CASSPRAVQRGLPYEQYF
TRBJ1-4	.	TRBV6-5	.	TGTGCCAGCAGAGGGACTACAACTAATGAAAAACTGTTTTTT	CASRGTTTNEKLFF
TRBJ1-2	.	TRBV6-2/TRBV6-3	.	TGTGCCAGCAGTTACAAGGACGGTCCTCAGTGGGGCTACACCTTC	CASSYKDGPQWGYTF
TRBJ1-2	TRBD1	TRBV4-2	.	TGTGCCAGCAGCCATCCGGGACAGGAGCCCCGGGGCTACACCTTC	CASSHPGQEPRGYTF
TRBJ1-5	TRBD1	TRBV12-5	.	TGTGCTAGTGGTTCCCCCCCCAGGGGGGATCAGCCCCAGCATTTT	CASGSPPRGDQPQHF
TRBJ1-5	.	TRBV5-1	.	TGCGCCAGCAGCTTGGAAGGGGTTGCCCAGCCCCAGCATTTT	CASSLEGVAQPQHF
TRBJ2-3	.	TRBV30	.	TGTGCCTGGAGTGGGGGCCCCCCCGCAGATACGCAGTATTTT	CAWSGGPPADTQYF